This T cell receptor (beta chain) was obtained from a study of CD8+ T cells in alopecia areata. Trimming pared 0 bases from V and 6 bases from J, leaving 11 bases between. Germline loops: CDR1 LGHNA, CDR2 YNFKEQ. The CDR3 sequence is 14 residues long. Extracted RNA was reverse transcribed, and the resulting cDNA served as sequencing template. Method: immunoSEQ multiplex PCR; TCRdb's copy keeps in-frame clones and lacks some. The sample lists about 180,000 clones, roughly 60% occurring once. The specimen comprised CD4+ T cells sorted from blood, sampled at week 0. V and J are TRBV4-2 and TRBJ1-2, with D unresolved. The TCR originated in a human donor with alopecia areata. In DNA, the CDR3 is TGTGCCAGCAGCCAAGAAGGTGAGGGTGATGGCTACACCTTC. It translates to CASSQEGEGDGYTF.